The 3 T cell receptor beta chains given below trace back to one sample, sequenced in a study of T-cell reconstitution after alpha-beta-depleted transplantation in children. Unique molecular identifiers were incorporated during preparation of the TCRbeta library. One entry per CDR3 protein, called by TCRdb with MiXCR from the PCR reads. This sample has about 1,000,000 distinct CDR3 sequences, with 25% to 35% found just once. The sample in question was PBMCs, mostly from graft donor cells, obtained 360 days after TCRalphabeta/CD19-depleted stem cell transplant. The receptors derive from a boy under two years old who had a stem cell transplant for SCID, so the T cells may come from the graft donor.

The rearrangement joins TRBV9 to TRBJ1-5; TRBD1 is a possible D gene (6 bases). This CDR3 contains 13 residues. Germline loops: CDR1 SGDLS, CDR2 YYNGEE. V was pared by 4 bases and J by 6 bases, with 11 bases between. The CDR3 DNA is TGTGCCAGCAGCAGATCAGGGGCTCAGCCCCAGCATTTT. Translating it yields CASSRSGAQPQHF.

This chain connects TRBV4-3 to TRBJ2-3; 9 bases align to TRBD1. Germline assignment: CDR1 LGHNA and CDR2 YSLEER. This CDR3 is built from 15 residues. Trimming at V came to 2 bases and at J to 3 bases, leaving 3 bases not matched to a gene. The chain's CDR3 is CASSQYRGRTDTQYF. The CDR3 DNA follows: TGCGCCAGCAGCCAATACAGGGGGCGAACAGATACGCAGTATTTT.

The chain employs TRBV10-3 and TRBJ2-3, with 9 bases matching TRBD2. The trim removed 6 bases at V and 2 bases at J, leaving 9 bases unmatched. CDR3 size: 16 residues. Germline values: CDR1 ENHRY, CDR2 SYGVKD. This CDR3 is CAIRGSGGTLTDTQYF. The CDR3 region has the DNA TGTGCCATCAGGGGTAGCGGGGGAACGCTCACAGATACGCAGTATTTT.